One and the same sample provided the 21 T cell receptor beta chains below, sequenced in a study of blood T cells in healthy people across ages. Primers used in a second PCR of roughly 7 to 12 cycles were a sample-barcoded 5' primer and a J-beta primer mix. TCRdb re-called the 5' RACE reads through MiXCR, storing one row per CDR3 protein. The profile shows 550,000 to 700,000 distinct CDR3 sequences, approximately 25% of them singletons. Input material: blood. The receptor set was obtained from a woman in her seventies in good health.

The genes are TRBV6-4 and TRBJ1-2; unclear D gene. Trimming removed 4 bases at V and 5 bases at J, with 8 bases between. The CDR3 is made up of 12 amino acids. Germline CDR1 reads MRHNA; CDR2 reads SNTAGT. CDR3 nucleotide sequence: TGTGCCAGCAGTGCCCCGGGGTATGGCTACACCTTC. It encodes CASSAPGYGYTF.

This chain uses TRBV27 with TRBJ1-1, with TRBD1 identical over 8 bases. Germline loops: CDR1 MNHEY, CDR2 SMNVEV (reference sequence). The CDR3 is made up of 15 amino acids. V shed 6 bases, J shed 1 base, and the junction held 7 bases outside the gene matches. This CDR3 is CASSYRGNANTEAFF. Here the CDR3 DNA reads TGTGCCAGCAGCTACAGGGGGAACGCGAACACTGAAGCTTTCTTT.

The rearrangement joins TRBV20-1 to TRBJ2-2; a possible D gene is TRBD2 (6 bases). The CDR3 has 16 amino acids. Trimming left V 6 bases short and J 2 bases short, with 19 bases between. Germline V CDR1 and CDR2: DFQATT, SNEGSKA (reference sequence). The CDR3 DNA reads TGCAGTGCCCTATTTCCCGGGACTCTTAACACCGGGGAGCTGTTTTTT. Translation: CSALFPGTLNTGELFF.

This clonotype was seen a few times. The chain combines TRBV20-1 with TRBJ1-1; D possibly corresponds to TRBD1 (5 bases). The CDR3 consists of 13 residues. CDR1 is DFQATT and CDR2 is SNEGSKA in the germline V gene (reference sequence). V was shortened by 6 bases and J by 0 bases, with 11 bases between the two germline ends. The CDR3 DNA reads TGCAGTGCCCGACAGACTATGAACACTGAAGCTTTCTTT. Translation gives CSARQTMNTEAFF.

This clonotype came up a few times. The rearrangement uses TRBV14 and TRBJ1-1; D is perhaps TRBD1 (6 bases). V dropped 4 bases and J dropped 0 bases, with 12 bases sitting between them. Germline values: CDR1 SGHDN, CDR2 FVKESK. There are 15 residues in the CDR3. The CDR3 bases are TGTGCCAGCAGCCCGGGGGGCGCCCTGAACACTGAAGCTTTCTTT. Its translation is CASSPGGALNTEAFF.

The V gene is TRBV5-6, the J gene TRBJ1-1; D possibly corresponds to TRBD1 (6 bases). In germline, CDR1 is SGHDT, CDR2 YYEEEE. The CDR3 has 12 amino acids. Trimming pared 3 bases from V and 7 bases from J, leaving 10 bases between. CDR3 sequence: CASSSGQLEAFF. The CDR3 DNA follows: TGTGCCAGCAGCTCGGGACAACTTGAAGCTTTCTTT.

This clonotype was seen only a few times. The chain couples TRBV6-2 or TRBV6-3 to TRBJ2-5, with 10 bases identical to TRBD2. The J call is uncertain, as TRBJ2-1 better fits the DNA end. The V gene's germline CDR1 is MNHEY and CDR2 SVGEGT. The CDR3 is 15 residues long. This CDR3 is CASTNSGGAYFEQFF. The CDR3 nucleotides read TGTGCCAGCACTAACAGCGGGGGGGCGTATTTTGAGCAGTTCTTC.

The rearrangement links TRBV15 to TRBJ2-1; possibly TRBD1 for D (5 bases). The V and J ends lost 1 base and 4 bases respectively, with 8 bases between them. The CDR3 is 14 amino acids. CDR1 and CDR2 from the germline V gene are LNHNV and YYDKDF (reference sequence). CDR3 nucleotide sequence: TGTGCCACCAGCAGAGCGACAGATTACAATGAGCAGTTCTTC. As protein: CATSRATDYNEQFF.

In its sample, this clonotype was seen a few times. The chain has TRBV5-1 and TRBJ2-3; D may be TRBD2 (6 bases). This CDR3 is built from 14 residues. Between the trimmed V and J ends, which lost 0 bases and 6 bases, there was a span of 11 bases. Looked up from germline, CDR1 is SGHRS and CDR2 is YFSETQ. The CDR3 loop reads CASSLDGGWDTQYF. CDR3 DNA sequence: TGCGCCAGCAGCTTGGACGGGGGTTGGGATACGCAGTATTTT.

CDR3 coding DNA: TGTGCCAGCAGCTTTCCGGGACCAAACACTGAAGCTTTCTTT. This encodes CASSFPGPNTEAFF. This sequence joins TRBV5-8 and TRBJ1-1; TRBD1 might be the D (5 bases). V was shortened by 2 bases and J by 2 bases, with 10 bases between the two germline ends. Germline values: CDR1 SGHTS, CDR2 YDEGEE. This CDR3 region has 14 residues.

Details on this clonotype: The CDR3 ends on some other residue instead of the conserved phenylalanine or tryptophan, so this is likely a read error. The CDR3 region is CSARDPVNTEAFV. The CDR3 DNA reads TGCAGTGCTAGAGATCCGGTTAACACTGAAGCTTTCGTT. The V gene is TRBV20-1, the J gene TRBJ1-1; the D is unclear. The V gene's germline CDR1 is DFQATT and CDR2 SNEGSKA (reference sequence). The CDR3 runs to 13 residues. The ends were cut back, 0 bases at V and 2 bases at J, with 7 bases in the middle.

The CDR3 nucleotides are TGTGCCAGCAGTGAAGGCCAGGGCCTCACAGATACGCAGTATTTT. Encoded protein: CASSEGQGLTDTQYF. V and J are TRBV6-1 and TRBJ2-3; weak D call: TRBD1 (5 bases). From germline, CDR1 is MNHNS and CDR2 SASEGT. This CDR3 has 15 amino acids. Trimming took off 1 base at V and 2 bases at J, with 10 bases between the two ends.

This clonotype was counted a few times. J is TRBJ1-4 and V is TRBV12-3 or TRBV12-4, with unresolved D. This CDR3 region has 12 residues. Trimming cost V 6 bases and J 8 bases, with 10 bases left between them. The CDR3 loop reads CASRRDAEKLFF. CDR3 DNA: TGTGCCAGCAGAAGGGATGCCGAAAAACTGTTTTTT.

This chain links TRBV5-1 with TRBJ2-7; D is uncertain. Germline V gene sequence: CDR1 SGHRS, CDR2 YFSETQ. Trimming removed 3 bases at V and 5 bases at J, with 6 bases between. CDR3 size: 11 residues. This CDR3 is CASSSRNEQYF. In nucleotides, the CDR3 is TGCGCCAGCAGCTCCCGGAACGAGCAGTACTTC.

The gene calls are TRBV7-8 and TRBJ1-2, with a weak D call TRBD1 (5 bases). V lost 5 bases and J lost 0, with 19 bases in between. Germline V gives CDR1 SGHVS, CDR2 FQNEAQ. The CDR3 covers 17 residues. The CDR3 DNA follows: TGTGCCAGCAGCCCCCGGGGTGACAGTTTTCCTAACTATGGCTACACCTTC. Protein sequence: CASSPRGDSFPNYGYTF. Filled out from reference TRBV7-8 and TRBJ1-2, the complete variable domain reads GAGVSQSPRYKVAKRGQDVALRCDPISGHVSLFWYQQALGQGPEFLTYFQNEAQLDKSGLPSDRFFAERPEGSVSTLKIQRTQQEDSAVYLCASSPRGDSFPNYGYTFGSGTRLTVV.

The chain joins TRBV5-1 to TRBJ2-2; 7 bases fit TRBD1. Losses at the gene ends were 3 bases for V and 2 bases for J; bases not matched to a gene: 10. CDR1 is SGHRS, CDR2 YFSETQ, per germline. The length of the CDR3 is 17 residues. The DNA of the CDR3 is TGCGCCAGCAGCTGGACTGGGGCAGGGGGTAACACCGGGGAGCTGTTTTTT. This encodes CASSWTGAGGNTGELFF.

A word on this clonotype: Relative to the germline gene, one junction end is altered; a read error may explain this. This chain connects TRBV5-1 to TRBJ1-4, with TRBD1 matching 7 bases. Germline lookup yields CDR1 SGHRS and CDR2 YFSETQ. This CDR3 is built from 17 residues. CDR3 nucleotide sequence: TGCGCCAGCAACTTGGCCCCCCTGACAGGGTTTAGTGAAAAACTGTTTTTT. Protein product: CASNLAPLTGFSEKLFF.

Only a few counts were recorded for this clonotype. The V gene is TRBV18, the J gene TRBJ1-1; D is undetermined. Germline CDR1 and CDR2: KGHSH and LQKENI. The CDR3 is made up of 16 amino acids. V was shortened by 6 bases and J by 0 bases, with 17 bases between the two germline ends. CDR3 nucleotide sequence: TGTGCCAGCTCCTTCGGGGAGGGCAGTCTGAACACTGAAGCTTTCTTT. It translates to CASSFGEGSLNTEAFF.

This chain uses TRBV6-5 with TRBJ2-5; 12 bases match TRBD2. This CDR3 has 16 amino acids. Losses at the gene ends were 5 bases for V and 2 bases for J; bases not matched to a gene: 6. CDR1 is MNHEY and CDR2 is SVGAGI in the germline V gene. The CDR3 spells CASSKAGTSGQETQYF. The CDR3 coding sequence is TGTGCCAGCAGTAAAGCCGGGACTAGCGGGCAAGAGACCCAGTACTTC.

The chain has TRBV6-4 and TRBJ1-1; D uncertain. The CDR3 runs 16 residues. Trimming cost V 0 bases and J 4 bases, with 15 bases left between them. The germline CDR1 and CDR2 sequences are MRHNA and SNTAGT. The CDR3 loop is CASSDSGRAGVTEAFF. The CDR3 DNA is TGTGCCAGCAGTGACTCAGGGAGGGCAGGAGTCACTGAAGCTTTCTTT.

The V call is TRBV20-1, the J call TRBJ2-3, with D unclear. CDR1 is DFQATT, CDR2 SNEGSKA, per germline (reference sequence). The ends were cut back, 6 bases at V and 4 bases at J, with 14 bases in the middle. The CDR3 has 13 amino acids. This CDR3 reads CSAPIVGADTQYF. CDR3 bases: TGCAGTGCCCCCATCGTGGGCGCAGATACGCAGTATTTT.